One sample yielded the 4 T cell receptor beta chains listed below, sequenced in a study of blood T cell repertoires in COVID-19. Assay: immunoSEQ multiplex PCR; the TCRdb copy retains only in-frame clones and omits some. The sample records about 100,000 clones, 80% to 95% being singletons. The sequenced material came from peripheral blood. The receptors come from a man in his fifties or sixties with acute or convalescent COVID-19.

As DNA, the CDR3 is TGTGCCAGCAGCTTTCGGGCAGGGGGTTGGGGAAGCAATCAGCCCCAGCATTTT. This gives the protein CASSFRAGGWGSNQPQHF. The chain employs TRBV5-8 and TRBJ1-5; TRBD1 aligns across 7 bases. The CDR3 is 18 residues long. Germline-derived CDR1 and CDR2 are SGHTS and YDEGEE. Trimming at V came to 2 bases and at J to 1 base, leaving 12 bases not matched to a gene.

The V gene is TRBV6-5, the J gene TRBJ2-7; D not certain. Germline assignment: CDR1 MNHEY and CDR2 SVGAGI. V gave up 0 bases and J gave up 6 bases, with 9 bases separating them. This CDR3 is 13 amino acids long. CDR3 in DNA: TGTGCCAGCAGTTACTCTCAACAGCCCGAGCAGTACTTC. This gives the protein CASSYSQQPEQYF.

The rearrangement uses TRBV5-4 and TRBJ2-2, with TRBD2 matching over 13 bases. Germline V gene sequence: CDR1 SGHNT, CDR2 YYREEE (reference sequence). Trimming removed 4 bases from V and 6 bases from J; junction bases left unmatched: 12. The CDR3 consists of 18 residues. The CDR3 DNA reads TGTGCCAGCAGCCCGTGGGGGGTGACTAGCGGGAGGTCCGGGGAGCTGTTTTTT. This translates into CASSPWGVTSGRSGELFF.

This sequence joins TRBV6-5 and TRBJ1-1; D is ambiguous. V lost 2 bases, J lost 1 base, and 11 bases lay in between. The CDR3 contains 15 residues. CDR1 and CDR2 from the germline V gene are MNHEY and SVGAGI. The CDR3 DNA sequence: TGTGCCAGCAGTTACGATCTTCTGCGGAACACTGAAGCTTTCTTT. Its translation: CASSYDLLRNTEAFF.